A single sample gave rise to the 2 T cell receptor beta chains below, sequenced in a study of molecular identifiers for immune sequencing clone quantification. A single record per CDR3 protein comes from TCRdb applying MiXCR to the PCR reads. The sample has 460,000 or so distinct CDR3 sequences, around 23% seen once. Sequencing was performed on naive CD8+ T cells from blood, with Jurkat cell RNA spiked in. The subset is: FACS-sorted CD8+CD4-CCR7+CD45RA+ naive T cells. The origin of the receptors is a human donor in good health. Some libraries in this study had Jurkat cell RNA spiked in.

The V and J genes are TRBV7-9 and TRBJ2-2, with 9 bases aligning to TRBD2. Trimming removed 5 bases from V and 7 bases from J; junction bases left unmatched: 5. Germline CDR1 and CDR2: SEHNR and FQNEAQ (reference sequence). This CDR3 is 14 amino acids long. The DNA of the CDR3 is TGTGCCAGCAGCCCGGGACTAGCAAACGGGGAGCTGTTTTTT. Protein: CASSPGLANGELFF.

In its sample, this clonotype was seen a few times. Possible read error: a much larger clone is one base away. V and J are TRBV5-1 and TRBJ1-1; D call uncertain. Germline loops: CDR1 SGHRS, CDR2 YFSETQ. V was trimmed by 0 bases and J by 6 bases, leaving 6 bases between them. This CDR3 has 12 amino acids. Written as DNA, the CDR3 is TGCGCCAGCAGCTTGGGATGGGCTGAAGCTTTCTTT. Its translation is CASSLGWAEAFF.